This TCR delta chain was obtained from a study of Vδ1+ human thymocytes. Extracted RNA was reverse transcribed into cDNA. Pooled V-gene forward primers with one constant-region reverse primer generated the CDR3 amplicons by multiplex PCR. TCRdb reanalyzed the multiplex PCR reads using CATT. In the table there are 20,000 to 25,000 delta-chain clones, 8.1% of which are singletons. Study results and caveats: Roughly 22% of thymic delta-chain sequences were Vdelta2, with few Vdelta3, unlike blood Vdelta1+ controls. Thymic TRG and TRD repertoires appeared highly polyclonal, with Gaussian CDR3 length distributions.

This clone was seen a few times. What it recognizes is unknown. Germline V gene sequence: CDR1 TSWWSYY, CDR2 QGS. The length of the CDR3 is 18 residues. Trimming took 0 bases from V and 1 from J, leaving 18 bases between them. V and J are TRDV1 and TRDJ1; D gene unclear. The sequence was obtained from a child less than two years old who had congenital heart surgery. What was sequenced was Vdelta1+ gamma-delta thymocytes from the thymus. Subset defined: FACS-sorted CD3+ TCRalphabeta- TCRVdelta1+ TCRVdelta2- thymocytes. CDR3: CALGELRFYHELTDKLIF. The DNA of the CDR3 is TGTGCTCTTGGGGAACTCCGCTTCTACCATGAACTCACCGATAAACTCATCTTT.